Following are 21 T cell receptor beta chains from one sample sequenced in a study of T cell responses to AZD1222 COVID-19 vaccine. Assay: immunoSEQ multiplex PCR; the TCRdb copy retains only in-frame clones and omits some. The repertoire holds roughly 120,000 clones, about 91% seen once, with about 5% in the top ten. Sample: peripheral blood, taken on day 0 of AZD1222 vaccination. These receptors came from an adult in good health.

V and J are TRBV18 and TRBJ2-7; D unresolved. The CDR3 is made up of 13 amino acids. The germline gives CDR1 KGHSH, CDR2 LQKENI. The ends were cut back, 2 bases at V and 2 bases at J, with 7 bases in the middle. CDR3 sequence (DNA): TGTGCCAGCTCACCAAACGAGGCCTACGAGCAGTACTTC. Protein: CASSPNEAYEQYF. Full variable domain (missing parts from reference TRBV18 and TRBJ2-7): NAGVMQNPRHLVRRRGQEARLRCSPMKGHSHVYWYRQLPEEGLKFMVYLQKENIIDESGMPKERFSAEFPKEGPSILRIQQVVRGDSAAYFCASSPNEAYEQYFGPGTRLTVT.

The chain recombines TRBV10-3 with TRBJ2-3; 7 bases line up with TRBD1. CDR1 is ENHRY and CDR2 is SYGVKD in the germline V gene. The V segment lost 7 bases and the J segment 5 bases; nucleotides outside the gene matches: 0. CDR3 size: 11 residues. In nucleotides, the CDR3 is TGTGCCATCACAGGGGGAGATACGCAGTATTTT. Its translation is CAITGGDTQYF.

The V call is TRBV6-5, the J call TRBJ2-3, with D perhaps TRBD1 or TRBD2 (5 bases each). The CDR3 totals 13 residues. The V gene's germline CDR1 is MNHEY and CDR2 SVGAGI. The ends were cut back, 7 bases at V and 4 bases at J, with 12 bases in the middle. CDR3 sequence (DNA): TGTGCCAGCACCGCACCGGGGCCAGATACGCAGTATTTT. Translating gives CASTAPGPDTQYF.

This clone appeared a few times. The CDR3 coding sequence is TGTGCCAGCAGTGATAGCGGGGGGGTCGATGAGCAGTTCTTC. Its translation is CASSDSGGVDEQFF. The gene calls are TRBV25-1 and TRBJ2-1; 11 nucleotides agree with TRBD2. Germline V lookup: CDR1 MGHDK, CDR2 SYGVNS. V lost 3 bases to trimming and J lost 8 bases; unmatched junction nucleotides: 3. The length of the CDR3 is 14 residues.

The chain carries TRBV27 and TRBJ2-7; 10 nucleotides line up with TRBD1. The CDR3 is made up of 15 amino acids. Germline V CDR1 and CDR2: MNHEY, SMNVEV (reference sequence). J gave up 7 bases and V 0 bases, and 6 bases lay outside the gene matches. CDR3 DNA sequence: TGTGCCAGCAGTTTATCCGGGACAGGGGCCTTTGAGCAGTACTTC. This sequence encodes CASSLSGTGAFEQYF.

The gene calls are TRBV28 and TRBJ1-1; D is ambiguous. The CDR3 totals 13 residues. Trimming stripped 10 bases from V and 1 base from J, with 13 bases between. The germline V gene has CDR1 MDHEN and CDR2 SYDVKM. CDR3 nucleotides: TGTGCCACCGTCCAGACCGCGAACACTGAAGCTTTCTTT. Translation gives CATVQTANTEAFF.

The CDR3 coding sequence is TGTGCCAGCAGCTTGGCCGGACTTACGAACTATGGCTACACCTTC. This codes for CASSLAGLTNYGYTF. The V and J genes are TRBV5-4 and TRBJ1-2; D remains ambiguous. CDR3 length: 15 residues. Trimming removed 0 bases at V and 2 bases at J, with 11 bases between. CDR1 is SGHNT, CDR2 YYREEE, per germline (reference sequence).

The chain couples TRBV12-3 or TRBV12-4 to TRBJ2-1; D unclear. The CDR3 is 13 residues long. V shed 3 bases and J shed 7 bases, with 10 bases lying between them. The chain's CDR3 is CASSFGSLNEQFF. The CDR3 coding sequence is TGTGCCAGCAGTTTTGGCAGCCTAAATGAGCAGTTCTTC.

This clone was counted once. V usage is TRBV6-5 and J usage is TRBJ2-7; 8 bases line up with TRBD1. CDR3 size: 12 residues. From germline, CDR1 is MNHEY and CDR2 SVGAGI. Trimming took 6 bases from V and 4 from J; bases not matched to a gene: 2. CDR3 sequence reads: CASRRQGYEQYF. The CDR3 DNA is TGTGCCAGCAGACGACAGGGGTACGAGCAGTACTTC.

In its sample, this clone was seen once. V and J are TRBV29-1 and TRBJ1-3, with D unresolved. V was pared by 6 bases and J by 1 base, with 10 bases between. The CDR3 spans 13 residues. Germline V gene data show CDR1 as SQVTM and CDR2 as ANQGSEA. CDR3 protein: CSVGIESGNTIYF. CDR3 sequence (DNA): TGCAGCGTCGGGATTGAATCTGGAAACACCATATATTTT.

V usage is TRBV28 and J usage is TRBJ1-6, with TRBD1 matching over 12 bases. Looked up from germline, CDR1 is MDHEN and CDR2 is SYDVKM. V trimming: 4 bases; J trimming: 7 bases; junction bases outside the gene matches: 11. This CDR3 is built from 18 residues. As DNA, the CDR3 is TGTGCCAGCAGTTCCCCGGGACAGGGGGCTAACGGGAATTCACCCCTCCACTTT. Its translation: CASSSPGQGANGNSPLHF.

CDR3 amino acids: CASSSRDGSYEQYF. In DNA form, the CDR3 reads TGTGCCAGCAGCTCCCGGGACGGAAGCTACGAGCAGTACTTC. The chain recombines TRBV3-1 (or the pseudogene TRBV3-2) with TRBJ2-7, with D perhaps TRBD1 or TRBD2 (5 bases each). The CDR3 extends over 14 amino acids. The germline V gene encodes CDR1 LGHDT and CDR2 YNNKEL (reference sequence). The V end lost 5 bases, the J end lost 3 bases, and 14 bases lay between the germline ends.

This clone has only one observation. The rearrangement links TRBV28 to TRBJ2-7, with TRBD1 matching over 9 bases. The CDR3 extends over 13 amino acids. J lost 3 bases, V lost 8 bases, and 5 bases had no gene match. CDR1 MDHEN and CDR2 SYDVKM come from the germline V gene. This CDR3 is CASVPGQGYEQYF. The DNA of the CDR3 is TGTGCCAGCGTTCCGGGACAGGGCTACGAGCAGTACTTC.

This chain links TRBV24-1 with TRBJ2-5; unclear D gene. The CDR3 consists of 15 residues. Looked up from germline, CDR1 is KGHDR and CDR2 is SFDVKD. With 3 bases removed from V and 5 bases from J, the gap between germline ends came to 15 bases. The CDR3 here is CATSDARSPYETQYF. The CDR3 DNA is TGTGCCACCAGTGATGCCCGAAGTCCGTACGAGACCCAGTACTTC.

This clone was counted between two and nine times. The genes are TRBV19 and TRBJ1-1; D remains unclear. This CDR3 comprises 12 residues. The V gene's germline CDR1 is LNHDA and CDR2 SQIVND (reference sequence). V was clipped by 10 bases and J by 4 bases, with 13 bases between them. The chain's CDR3 is CATTDLFTEAFF. Here the CDR3 DNA reads TGTGCCACTACTGACCTGTTCACTGAAGCTTTCTTT.

This rearrangement joins TRBV9 to TRBJ1-5, with 7 bases identical to TRBD1. CDR1 is SGDLS and CDR2 is YYNGEE in the germline V gene. V lost 0 bases, J lost 3 bases, and 3 bases stayed unmatched. The CDR3 has 15 residues. The CDR3 loop reads CASSVAGGFNQPQHF. The CDR3 DNA is TGTGCCAGCAGCGTAGCAGGGGGGTTCAATCAGCCCCAGCATTTT.

The table lists this clone with a few counts. This chain links TRBV6-5 with TRBJ1-2; TRBD1 is a possible D gene (5 bases). The CDR3 totals 12 residues. V was trimmed by 5 bases and J by 8 bases, leaving 12 bases between them. Germline CDR1 is MNHEY and CDR2 is SVGAGI. The DNA of the CDR3 is TGTGCCAGCAGTCGCTCAGGGCCCGGCTACACCTTC. The encoded protein is CASSRSGPGYTF.

The chain joins TRBV29-1 to TRBJ1-2; D is ambiguous. CDR3 size: 12 residues. V gave up 3 bases and J gave up 3 bases, with 8 bases separating them. Germline V gives CDR1 SQVTM, CDR2 ANQGSEA. Here the CDR3 reads CSVDFGDYGYTF. CDR3 bases: TGCAGCGTTGATTTCGGGGACTATGGCTACACCTTC.

This clone occurred once. J is TRBJ1-2 and V is TRBV9; 8 nucleotides agree with TRBD1. CDR3 length: 15 amino acids. V lost 4 bases, J lost 6 bases, and 11 bases stayed unmatched. Germline lookup yields CDR1 SGDLS and CDR2 YYNGEE. The CDR3 here is CASSTGQAIADGYTF. The CDR3 DNA reads as TGTGCCAGCAGCACGGGACAGGCAATAGCGGATGGCTACACCTTC.

V usage is TRBV10-1 and J usage is TRBJ1-5, with no clear D. Trimming cost V 11 bases and J 6 bases, with 11 bases left between them. Looked up from germline, CDR1 is WNHNN and CDR2 is SYGVQD (reference sequence). The CDR3 is 11 amino acids. CDR3 bases: TGCGCCGGACCCAATGGTCAGCCCCAGCATTTT. This sequence encodes CAGPNGQPQHF.

The chain has TRBV5-6 and TRBJ1-2, with 7 bases that match TRBD1. The CDR3 length is 14 residues. Per germline, CDR1 SGHDT and CDR2 YYEEEE. The V and J ends lost 2 bases and 0 bases, in that order; junction bases with no gene match: 1. CDR3 sequence: CASSFGTANYGYTF. The DNA for the CDR3 is TGTGCCAGCAGCTTTGGGACAGCTAACTATGGCTACACCTTC.